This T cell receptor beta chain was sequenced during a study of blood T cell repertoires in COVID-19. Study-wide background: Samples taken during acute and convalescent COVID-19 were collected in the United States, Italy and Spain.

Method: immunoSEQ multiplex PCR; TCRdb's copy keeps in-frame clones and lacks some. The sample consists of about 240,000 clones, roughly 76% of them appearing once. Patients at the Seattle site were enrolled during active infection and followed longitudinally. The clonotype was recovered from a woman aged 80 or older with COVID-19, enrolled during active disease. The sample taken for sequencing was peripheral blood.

CDR3 sequence reads: CASSPGNPSGAGNNEQFF. CDR3 DNA: TGTGCCAGCTCACCAGGGAACCCGTCAGGAGCGGGAAATAATGAGCAGTTCTTC. The genes are TRBV18 and TRBJ2-1; TRBD2 matches 7 bases. With V trimmed by 2 bases and J by 7 bases, 17 bases remained unmatched. Germline V gene lookup returns CDR1 KGHSH and CDR2 LQKENI. The CDR3 has 18 amino acids.